This T cell receptor (beta chain) was sequenced for a study of early stage breast cancer tumors. Study-wide results and caveats: Bulk DNA sequencing of unsorted cells missed chain pairing and markers. Tumors had approximately 2.7-fold higher T cell density than normal breast. Most shared enriched TCRB sequences were commonly generated ones.

The assay was immunoSEQ multiplex PCR, and TCRdb's table has in-frame clones only and misses some. The sample lists several thousand clones, around three fifths occurring once. J was trimmed by 5 bases and V by 2 bases; bases with no gene match: 22. Looked up from germline, CDR1 is LNHDA and CDR2 is SQIVND (reference sequence). This CDR3 is 21 amino acids long. There are a few counts of this clone. Its antigen remains unknown. The V and J genes are TRBV19 and TRBJ1-5, with 9 bases lining up with TRBD1. The sequence came from a person in their fifties with breast cancer. The sample consisted of breast tumor tissue. CDR3 in DNA: TGTGCCAGTAGTATATTGGGAACTACCGGGACAGGGTGGTTATCCGATCAGCCCCAGCATTTT. Translated, it gives CASSILGTTGTGWLSDQPQHF.